The T cell receptor (beta chain) described here comes from a study of cytomegalovirus exposure and HLA in healthy donors (dated by TCRdb to the late 2010s). As for the study more broadly: An earlier analysis of 587 of the donors reported roughly 270 Gb of sequence data and some 120 million unique TCR beta sequences from some 180 million T cells. The study aimed to test whether signatures of past pathogen exposure could be identified by cataloging public T cell receptors. The study profiled the T cell repertoires of 550 to 700 subjects by immunosequencing and related them to cytomegalovirus serostatus. Every repertoire in the discovery cohort had been generated on one and the same sequencing platform. An early release that covered 640 HLA-typed donors contained about 300 gigabases of sequencing data and 75 million to 100 million unique TCR sequences. On average, around 240,000 unique TCR beta nucleotide sequences were sequenced per donor among about 400 genotyped donors of the cohort, with 15% to 20% of those sequences being non-productive. Typing coverage differed by locus: A, B, C, DRB1 and DQB1 were typed in roughly 620-640 donors, DQA1 in about 500, DPA1 in 600 to 610, and DPB1 in just under 490. In a later genetic analysis, genome-wide SNP genotypes for about three fifths of the 666 donors were used, and that subset was treated as a discovery cohort. A later analysis re-analyzed previously published TCR beta repertoires from roughly 690 donors and added high-resolution HLA genotyping to study TCR occurrence patterns. Because of strong linkage in the cohort, 4 to 6 DR-DQ haplotypes were treated as single units for association and clustering. Class I and class II HLA loci were covered by the typing at four-digit resolution. Among the roughly 400 genotyped donors, 81% belonged to the genetic ancestry cluster associated with self-reported Caucasian donors. In the later analysis, no new phenotypic data were used to find candidate immune exposures; instead, reliance was placed on TCR beta sequences and their occurrence across donors. High-throughput TCR immunosequencing, statistical association of individual TCRs with disease status, and machine learning were combined to predict cytomegalovirus infection status. An earlier analysis of around 580 of the donors used high-throughput TCR beta sequencing to judge whether each TCR beta V gene segment behaved as functional or pseudogenic. A separate validation cohort of 100 to 150 different subjects was used in addition to the roughly 700-subject first cohort. Donor age, sex, ethnicity and CMV serostatus were collected together with the repertoire data. The study at large found these results: Roughly uniform sequencing depth across donors was assumed in presence/absence analyses, although this assumption may not hold. A further reported finding was that TCR beta sequences accurately predicted the HLA-A and HLA-B alleles for most subjects in the first cohort. Because HLA typing was missing for some donors at each locus, association tests included only the typed subset. A later genetic analysis associated a missense DCLRE1C variant with V-gene and J-gene trimming of TCR beta chains, and an independent cohort replicated the association. Most TCR sequences were seen in very few donors, while some public TCRs were found in many individuals. Correlated functional status among segregating V segments might be attributable to linkage disequilibrium, but an unknown experimental factor could not be ruled out. In vitro tests confirmed that a few of the cytomegalovirus-associated TCR beta chains recognize cytomegalovirus antigens. According to a later genetic analysis, donors in an Asian-associated ancestry cluster had fewer N-insertions in productive TCRs than the approximately 670-donor mean. Strong co-occurrence of HLA alleles, especially DR and DQ, made assigning TCR associations to individual alleles difficult. A total of 150 to 200 TCR beta chains were listed by the study as associated with cytomegalovirus. Because the 87-base-pair reads could not distinguish some IMGT-functional V segments, including TRBV6-2 and TRBV6-3, those segments were excluded. The earlier analysis of a few hundred of the donors excluded 15 to 20 rarely observed V segments, including chromosome 9 orphons, because counts were too low. In a later analysis, HLA-associated TCR beta chains were found to be more clonally expanded and to have lower generation probabilities than equally common non-associated chains. In an earlier analysis of some 500 of the donors, most TCR beta V segments appeared in productive rearrangements about 87% or about 30% of the time, broadly matching IMGT annotations. According to a later analysis, most CMV-associated TCR beta chains appeared to be HLA-restricted, and the HLA associations seemed to be driven largely by CMV exposure. CMV serostatus was the only immune exposure information available for the cohort. The sequencing pipeline was judged likely to have produced a cluster of highly shared sequence variants as a technical artifact. Only TCR beta chains were sequenced in this cohort, and the absence of alpha or paired-chain data limited detectable features. A later analysis associated about 17,000 TCR beta sequences with specific HLA alleles at a false discovery rate of 0.05. Several of the top co-occurrence clusters appeared to be linked to parvovirus B19, influenza, CMV and Epstein-Barr virus, according to a later analysis. In both the original and validation cohorts, the classifier was reported to diagnose cytomegalovirus status with high specificity and sensitivity. According to a later analysis, TCR association rates differed among HLA loci, with DRB1 alleles showing the most associated TCRs and HLA-C alleles showing the fewest. The authors suggested that the approach could potentially be extended to other disease states and immunological phenotypes.

With respect to this clone: Its antigen remains undetermined. No base quality information exists; no much larger clone differs at one position.

Germline trimming amounts to 7 bases on V and 3 bases on J, with 12 as the count of junction bases outside the gene matches. The germline V gene provides CDR1 MNHNS and CDR2 SASEGT. The CDR3 holds 15 amino acids from the cysteine to the phenylalanine. The entry retains the CDR3 DNA only, 45 bases that are in frame from base 1. In total, over 600 healthy bone marrow donors made up the cohort. All cohort members were sampled while nominally healthy, although unrecorded immune exposures were likely present. The donor tested CMV seropositive and was one of the 289 seropositive cohort members. Each donor provided a peripheral blood sample, and peripheral blood mononuclear cells were used for TCR beta sequencing. The Qiagen DNeasy Blood Extraction Kit was used to extract genomic DNA from the blood cell samples. Library creation used the immunoSEQ multiplex PCR assay. For the multiplex PCR, a mixture combining 60 forward primers for TCR Vbeta segments and 13 reverse primers for TCR Jbeta segments was used. The CDR3 region of rearranged TCR beta genes was amplified from genomic DNA by a multiplex PCR assay. Amplified TCR beta libraries were sequenced as 87-base-pair reads on the Illumina HiSeq System. The study's processing was this. A later analysis counted tens of millions of unique TCR beta chains across the 650 to 700 repertoires, and 9 million to 14 million of these chains were shared by at least two donors. Raw reads were error-corrected and collapsed into unique sequences with a nearest-neighbor algorithm that merged closely related sequences to remove PCR and sequencing errors. CDR3 sequences were aligned to IMGT reference sequences to assign V, D and J gene segments. For a sequence to be retained, at least a six-nucleotide match to both a V gene segment and a J gene segment was required. A rearrangement was called productive if the CDR3 had no stop codons and remained in frame with V and J, and every other rearrangement was called non-productive. CDR3 was defined by IMGT convention, running from the second conserved V-encoded cysteine to the conserved J-encoded phenylalanine. In an earlier analysis of around 570 of the donors, sequences lacking an unambiguous match to a single V gene segment were excluded. An earlier analysis of a few hundred of the donors called V segments functional above 56.7% productive rearrangements and segregating when the between-donor standard deviation exceeded 5%. A statistical classification framework was built for diagnosing cytomegalovirus status from the catalog of TCR beta chain sequences. In a later analysis, V and J genes were assigned by comparing TCR nucleotide sequences against IMGT/GENE-DB human TR gene sequences. A later analysis assigned CDR3 sequences and most-parsimonious VDJ recombination scenarios with the TCRdist pipeline. In a later analysis, each TCR beta chain was defined by its CDR3 amino acid sequence together with its V-gene family, and reads lacking a unique V-gene family were excluded. In a later analysis, some 600 highly shared, low-generation-probability nucleotide sequences were removed to address suspected cross-contamination and a sequencing artifact. A later analysis calculated a clonal expansion index for each public chain from normalized within-repertoire ranks of inferred template counts. In a later analysis, generation probabilities were computed with a VDJ recombination model fitted to out-of-frame rearrangements, and the resulting probabilities were checked against IGoR. In a later analysis, hypergeometric tests were used to score TCR-TCR, TCR-HLA and TCR-CMV co-occurrence, with a repertoire-size bias correction applied to TCR pairs. False discovery rates were estimated in a later analysis by permuting HLA or CMV assignments 20 times. In a later analysis, co-occurring TCRs were grouped with DBSCAN, and TCRdist sequence similarity was added when clustering was performed within HLA-allele-positive subsets. Repertoires with fewer than 30,000 or more than 120,000 public chains were left out of co-occurrence clustering, as were four to six repertoires with anomalous nucleotide sharing. Sourced from immuneACCESS, this table was stored by TCRdb with only in-frame sequences that have V and J called. A share of the clones is absent; for the studies checked, an unresolved V gene accounts for under half, and the remainder has no known explanation. That table furnishes V, J and clone size, whereas the DNA furnished D and trimming. This sample is represented by about 160,000 clones; roughly 85% of them were singletons. In total, the top ten clones hold more than 2% of the sample.

The sample taken for sequencing was PBMCs. The V gene is TRBV6-1 and the J gene is TRBJ2-7, and TRBD1 aligns with 7 junction nucleotides. The receptor's source is a man between 18 and 29 years old in good health and CMV-seropositive. The CDR3 reads as follows: CASNPDRVLVYEQYF. The nucleotide sequence reads as follows: TGTGCCAGCAACCCAGACAGGGTTTTGGTCTACGAGCAGTACTTC.